These 10 T cell receptor beta chains share one sample of origin, sequenced in a study of blood T cell repertoires in COVID-19. Repertoires were generated with immunoSEQ multiplex PCR, while TCRdb's copy carries only in-frame clones and drops some. The table includes about 190,000 clones, around 78% detected once. Sequencing was done on a sample of peripheral blood. All receptors come from an elderly woman with active or convalescent COVID-19.

The CDR3 sequence: CASRDSSADTQYF. In nucleotides, the CDR3 is TGTGCCAGTCGGGACTCAAGCGCAGATACGCAGTATTTT. The rearrangement links TRBV19 to TRBJ2-3, with D maybe TRBD2 (6 bases). Germline lookup yields CDR1 LNHDA and CDR2 SQIVND (reference sequence). This CDR3 contains 13 residues. V lost 8 bases to trimming and J lost 4 bases, with 13 bases between them.

This chain joins TRBV18 and TRBJ2-5; a possible D gene is TRBD1 (6 bases). This CDR3 comprises 15 residues. The V gene lost 2 bases and the J gene lost 1 base, with 11 bases spanning the gap. Germline V gene lookup returns CDR1 KGHSH and CDR2 LQKENI. Here the CDR3 reads CASSPGWGPQETQYF. CDR3 sequence (DNA): TGTGCCAGCTCACCAGGATGGGGGCCCCAAGAGACCCAGTACTTC.

The V call is TRBV19, the J call TRBJ2-1; a possible D gene is TRBD2 (6 bases). The V end lost 4 bases, the J end lost 0 bases, and 10 bases lay between the germline ends. CDR1 LNHDA and CDR2 SQIVND come from the germline V gene (reference sequence). The CDR3 is 15 amino acids. CDR3 loop: CASSNGGSSYNEQFF. The CDR3 nucleotides read TGTGCCAGTAGTAATGGGGGGAGCTCCTACAATGAGCAGTTCTTC.

CDR3 coding DNA: TGCGCCAGCAGTTCTAGCGGGAACACCGGGGAGCTGTTTTTT. It is translated as CASSSSGNTGELFF. V and J are TRBV5-1 and TRBJ2-2; 7 nucleotides line up with TRBD2. CDR1 is SGHRS and CDR2 is YFSETQ in the germline V gene. The CDR3 is 14 residues long. Trimming removed 5 bases from V and 1 base from J; junction bases left unmatched: 2.

This clone came up once. The gene calls are TRBV28 and TRBJ1-2, with TRBD1 matching 9 bases. Germline CDR1 and CDR2: MDHEN and SYDVKM. V lost 6 bases and J lost 8; bases outside the gene matches: 13. The CDR3 runs to 15 residues. The chain's CDR3 is CASRILTGQGFGYTF. CDR3 sequence (DNA): TGTGCCAGCAGGATTCTAACCGGACAGGGGTTCGGCTACACCTTC.

This chain links TRBV6-4 with TRBJ2-7, with 9 positions matching TRBD2. Germline values: CDR1 MRHNA, CDR2 SNTAGT. J lost 3 bases, V lost 3 bases, and 15 bases had no gene match. The CDR3 length is 18 residues. CDR3 sequence: CASSENSYPGTSHYEQYF. The CDR3 nucleotides read TGTGCCAGCAGTGAGAATTCGTATCCCGGGACTAGCCACTACGAGCAGTACTTC.

V is TRBV5-4 and J is TRBJ2-6, with TRBD1 identical over 8 bases. Germline CDR1 SGHNT, CDR2 YYREEE (reference sequence). CDR3 length: 18 amino acids. V lost 2 bases, J lost 2 bases, and 9 bases stayed unmatched. DNA of the CDR3: TGTGCCAGCAGCTTCGCGGGGACAGGAGGGGCTGGGGCCAACGTCCTGACTTTC. This gives the protein CASSFAGTGGAGANVLTF.

On this clone itself: One end of the junction fails to match germline, which may point to a read error. The gene calls are TRBV27 and TRBJ1-1; possibly TRBD1 for D (6 bases). The CDR3 is 11 residues long. Germline V gene sequence: CDR1 MNHEY, CDR2 SMNVEV (reference sequence). CDR3 region: CASTRDTEAFF. DNA of the CDR3: TGTGCCAGCACCAGGGACACAGAAGCTTTCTTT.

The rearrangement uses TRBV5-8 and TRBJ2-3; D uncertain. The germline V gene encodes CDR1 SGHTS and CDR2 YDEGEE. The CDR3 covers 17 residues. V shed 3 bases and J shed 0 bases, with 17 bases lying between them. As DNA, the CDR3 is TGTGCCAGCAGCTCCCTACTCGCGGAAACTAGCACAGATACGCAGTATTTT. This codes for CASSSLLAETSTDTQYF. The entire variable domain, with the rest obtained from reference TRBV5-8 and TRBJ2-3, is as follows: EAGVTQSPTHLIKTRGQQATLRCSPISGHTSVYWYQQALGLGLQFLLWYDEGEERNRGNFPPRFSGRQFPNYSSELNVNALELEDSALYLCASSSLLAETSTDTQYFGPGTRLTVL.

A few counts support this clone. V gene TRBV27 combines with J gene TRBJ2-7, with 8 bases that match TRBD2. Germline V CDR1 and CDR2: MNHEY, SMNVEV (reference sequence). This CDR3 is built from 14 residues. With V trimmed by 1 base and J by 3 bases, 2 bases remained unmatched. CDR3 sequence (DNA): TGTGCCAGCAGTTTATTTGCGGGGGGCTACGAGCAGTACTTC. Residues: CASSLFAGGYEQYF.